The sequence of this T cell receptor beta chain was determined in a study of CD8+CD57+ T cells in acquired aplastic anemia. The template for TCR beta VDJ and CDR3 sequence profiling was genomic DNA. TCRdb fed the reads into MiXCR, producing one record per CDR3 protein. The sample gives hundreds of thousands of distinct CDR3 sequences, 65% to 80% of which show up once; 4% is in the top ten. The sequencing input was sorted CD4+, CD8+, or CD8+CD57+ T cells (not recorded which) from PBMCs. The origin of this receptor is a human donor in good health, serving as a control.

CDR3 DNA sequence: TGTGCCAGCAGCCCCCGCGGCTCTGGAAACACCATATATTTT. It translates to CASSPRGSGNTIYF. This chain links TRBV7-9 with TRBJ1-3, with D unresolved. Germline CDR1 SEHNR, CDR2 FQNEAQ (reference sequence). The CDR3 totals 14 residues. V lost 5 bases, J lost 0 bases, and 8 bases lay in between. The whole variable domain, remainder taken from reference TRBV7-9 and TRBJ1-3, is DTGVSQNPRHKITKRGQNVTFRCDPISEHNRLYWYRQTLGQGPEFLTYFQNEAQLEKSRLLSDRFSAERPKGSFSTLEIQRTEQGDSAMYLCASSPRGSGNTIYFGEGSWLTVV.